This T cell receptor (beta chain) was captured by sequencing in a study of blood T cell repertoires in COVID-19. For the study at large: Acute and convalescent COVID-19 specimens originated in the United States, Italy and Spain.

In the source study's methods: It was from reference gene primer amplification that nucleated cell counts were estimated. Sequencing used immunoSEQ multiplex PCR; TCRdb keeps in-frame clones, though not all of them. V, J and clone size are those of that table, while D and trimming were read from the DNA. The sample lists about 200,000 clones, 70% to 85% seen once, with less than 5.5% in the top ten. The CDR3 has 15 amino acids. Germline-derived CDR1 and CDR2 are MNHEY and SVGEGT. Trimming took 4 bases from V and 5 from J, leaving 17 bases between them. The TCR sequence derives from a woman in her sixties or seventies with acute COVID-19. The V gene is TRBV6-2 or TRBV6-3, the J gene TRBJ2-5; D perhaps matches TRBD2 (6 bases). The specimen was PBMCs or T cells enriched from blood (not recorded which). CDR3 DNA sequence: TGTGCCAGCAGTTCGTTTAGCGGAGGTGGGGAGACCCAGTACTTC. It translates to CASSSFSGGGETQYF.